A single T cell receptor (beta chain) is shown here with its context. The data are from a study of blood T cell repertoires in COVID-19. Sequenced by immunoSEQ multiplex PCR; TCRdb stores in-frame clones only, minus some. This table has 140,000 to 150,000 clones, about 89% appearing once. Per germline, CDR1 KGHSH and CDR2 LQKENI. CDR3 length: 15 amino acids. Trimming stripped 0 bases from V and 7 bases from J, with 10 bases between. This clonotype was obtained from a man between 60 and 70 years old with active or convalescent COVID-19. The sequenced material came from peripheral blood. V gene TRBV18 combines with J gene TRBJ1-6; D not certain. The CDR3 coding sequence is TGTGCCAGCTCACCACCGACGCCGGAGAATTCACCCCTCCACTTT. This translates into CASSPPTPENSPLHF.